The rows below give T cell receptor beta chains drawn from one sample of a study of blood T cell repertoires in COVID-19. Profiling relied on immunoSEQ multiplex PCR, and the TCRdb table lists in-frame clones only, not all of them. Of fewer than 250,000 clones detected, about 85% appear once; the ten largest clones hold more than 0.75%. The sequencing input was peripheral blood. Receptors originate from a man in his forties with acute or convalescent COVID-19. Each CDR3 is given with its conserved first and last residue. A D gene is named only where the DNA matches it firmly.

v_call cdr3_length d_call cdr3_aa
TRBV6-5 15 . CASSYSNGAGYEQYF
TRBV3-1/TRBV3-2 17 . CASSQGATKDSGSPLHF
TRBV7-6 15 TRBD2 CASSTGTSEDNEQFF
TRBV14 16 . CASSQDPARVNYGYTF
TRBV12-5 15 . CASGLVAGGDTEAFF
TRBV7-3 18 TRBD1 CASSINPGQGFGTGELFF
TRBV15 19 . CATSRDGTTRGGSGNTIYF
TRBV5-6 15 TRBD1 CASSGTGQGGETQYF
TRBV5-6 13 . CASSLRQGISYTF
TRBV7-2 17 TRBD2 CASSFGSSGGAADTQYF
TRBV20-1 10 . CSAIYNEQFF
TRBV5-4 15 TRBD1 CASSLGSDRVTEAFF
TRBV15 17 TRBD1 CATSREQSGQVHYEQYF
TRBV12-3/TRBV12-4 13 TRBD1 CASGTGGADTQYF
TRBV19 15 . CASRPDSSSGNTIYF
TRBV5-1 14 . CASSLVWPSYEQYF
TRBV5-1 14 . CASSLVGGGETQYF
TRBV7-3 16 TRBD2 CASSLRSGPSYNEQFF
TRBV5-1 16 TRBD1 CASSPGQGYMNTEAFF
TRBV6-6 14 . CASSSRVVQEKLFF
TRBV7-9 13 . CASSVIPNYGYTF
TRBV28 17 TRBD1 CASSLGQGVVSNQPQHF
TRBV4-1 16 . CASSQGALGANSPLHF
TRBV24-1 14 . CATSAGGSGNTIYF
TRBV28 14 TRBD1 CASSLTGGFYGYTF
TRBV30 16 TRBD1 CAWSSWDRGSTDTQYF
TRBV7-2 15 . CASSSFTPGKETQYF
TRBV7-6 15 TRBD1 CASSQGTGPTGELFF
TRBV5-1 13 . CASSPGGDYGYTF
TRBV5-5 13 . CASQVNSNQPQHF
TRBV7-8 15 TRBD1 CASSLLLGQGDEQFF
TRBV19 13 . CASGNQLSTEAFF
TRBV2 13 . CASSEAINTEAFF
TRBV28 14 TRBD1 CASQGGQGNSPLHF
TRBV10-1 15 TRBD1 CASSQGQDEDYEQYF
TRBV5-1 17 . CAPSPRPGGTSPYEQYF
TRBV2 14 . CASSMLQGWETQYF
TRBV6-5 13 TRBD1 CASTPNDRAGYTF
TRBV4-2 15 TRBD1 CASSQGQGAPTEAFF
TRBV19 15 . CASSTYPTSTDTQYF
TRBV7-6 16 . CASSLVGAGAPHTQYF
TRBV29-1 14 TRBD1 CSATQGARTGELFF
TRBV3-1/TRBV3-2 16 . CASSLGRAQRAGGYTF